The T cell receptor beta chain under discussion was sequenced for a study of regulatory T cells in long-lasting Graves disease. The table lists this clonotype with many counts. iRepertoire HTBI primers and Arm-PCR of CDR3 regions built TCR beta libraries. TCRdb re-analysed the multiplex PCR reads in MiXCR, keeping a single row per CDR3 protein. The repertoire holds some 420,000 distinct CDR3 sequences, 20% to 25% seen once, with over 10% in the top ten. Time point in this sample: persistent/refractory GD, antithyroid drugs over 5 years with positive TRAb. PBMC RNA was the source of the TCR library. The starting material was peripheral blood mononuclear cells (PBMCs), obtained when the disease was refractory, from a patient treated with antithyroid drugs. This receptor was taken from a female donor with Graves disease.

The DNA for the CDR3 is TGTGCCAGCAGTTTTTCATCGACTGAAGCTTTCTTT. This encodes CASSFSSTEAFF. The V call is TRBV12-3 or TRBV12-4, the J call TRBJ1-1; D uncertain. CDR3 size: 12 residues. The ends were cut back, 3 bases at V and 5 bases at J, with 7 bases in the middle.